These T cell receptor beta chains were read from a single sample in a study of T cells in localized non-small cell lung cancer. Using immunoSEQ multiplex PCR, the repertoire was profiled, and TCRdb retains in-frame clones only, with some absent. The profile covers fewer than 25,000 clones, with about 93% appearing a single time and less than 5% taken by the ten largest. The source was peripheral blood, collected before any cancer treatment. These receptors originate from a male donor older than 55 with stage I squamous cell lung carcinoma. Each CDR3 is given with its conserved first and last residue. D genes are given only for firm matches. Expanded clones get a size class; other rows say once, few or many, or leave the size out.

V gene,clone size,J gene,D gene,CDR3 DNA,CDR3 protein
TRBV27,once,TRBJ2-5,TRBD1,TGTGCCAGCAGTCCCTCCGGGACAGGGTGGGCAGAGACCCAGTACTTC,CASSPSGTGWAETQYF
TRBV27,medium-sized,TRBJ1-5,.,TGTGCCAGCAGTGACCAAAATCAGCCCCAGCATTTT,CASSDQNQPQHF
TRBV29-1,.,TRBJ2-1,.,TGCAGCGCCGGCTTACGGTACAATGAGCAGTTCTTC,CSAGLRYNEQFF
TRBV5-1,.,TRBJ1-5,.,TGCGCCAGCAGCTTGGAGGGGAGCAATCAGCCCCAGCATTTT,CASSLEGSNQPQHF
TRBV9,once,TRBJ1-1,TRBD1,TGTGCCAGCAGCGAGACAGGGGGTCTAGCCACTGAAGCTTTCTTT,CASSETGGLATEAFF
TRBV28,.,TRBJ2-7,.,TGTGCCAGCAGTTTGACGGCAGGGCGAATAACCTACGAGCAGTACTTC,CASSLTAGRITYEQYF
TRBV5-6,.,TRBJ1-5,TRBD1,TGTGCCAGCAGCCGGGGGGGACAGTCACGTTACTATAGCAATCAGCCCCAGCATTTT,CASSRGGQSRYYSNQPQHF
TRBV2,.,TRBJ2-3,.,TGTGCCAGCAGTGCCGGGGGGCCAGATACGCAGTATTTT,CASSAGGPDTQYF
TRBV18,.,TRBJ2-6,TRBD1,TGTGCCAGCTGCGCGACAGGGACTGGGGCCAACGTCCTGACTTTC,CASCATGTGANVLTF
TRBV7-2,.,TRBJ2-5,.,TGTGCCAGCAGCCTAGGGTTGGGGGGCGCGGGAGAGACCCAGTACTTC,CASSLGLGGAGETQYF
TRBV9,.,TRBJ2-2,TRBD1,TGTGCCAGCAGTCCCGGGACAGGGAACACCGGGGAGCTGTTTTTT,CASSPGTGNTGELFF
TRBV27,once,TRBJ1-2,.,TGTGCCAGCAGCTCCCTCGGACAGCCCTATGGCTACACCTTC,CASSSLGQPYGYTF
TRBV29-1,once,TRBJ1-4,TRBD1,TGCAGCGTTGGGGGACAGGGATCAGGGACTAATGAAAAACTGTTTTTT,CSVGGQGSGTNEKLFF
TRBV27,.,TRBJ1-1,TRBD1,TGTGCCAGCAGCCTAGACAGGGGATTTACTGAAGCTTTCTTT,CASSLDRGFTEAFF
TRBV29-1,.,TRBJ2-7,TRBD1,TGCAGCGTTGACAACGCCCCGGGACAGGGCCACGAGCAGTACTTC,CSVDNAPGQGHEQYF
TRBV5-1,.,TRBJ1-2,TRBD1,TGCGCCAGCAGCCTAACAGGGGGCGGCTATGGCTACACCTTC,CASSLTGGGYGYTF
TRBV2,.,TRBJ1-5,.,TGTGCCAGCAGTGAAACGGCCCCGGGGCAGCCCCAGCATTTT,CASSETAPGQPQHF
TRBV5-8,once,TRBJ2-1,.,TGTGCCAGCAGTTTGGACGGAACCACCTACAATGAGCAGTTCTTC,CASSLDGTTYNEQFF
TRBV5-6,.,TRBJ2-3,.,TGTGCCAGCAGCTTGGGGCAGGGGTCCAGGGATACGCAGTATTTT,CASSLGQGSRDTQYF
TRBV28,once,TRBJ2-7,TRBD2,TGTGCCAGCACCCTCCGGGACTATCACTCCTACGAGCAGTACTTC,CASTLRDYHSYEQYF
TRBV11-3,.,TRBJ1-4,.,TGTGCCAGCAGCCCCCGTGAGGGGGATTCGGAAGAAAAACTGTTTTTT,CASSPREGDSEEKLFF
TRBV29-1,.,TRBJ2-7,TRBD1,TGCAGCGTAGGGGGACAGGGGGTCCACGAGCAGTACTTC,CSVGGQGVHEQYF
TRBV4-3,.,TRBJ2-7,.,TGCGCCAGCAGCCATTCACAGGGCTACGAGCAGTACTTC,CASSHSQGYEQYF
TRBV11-2,.,TRBJ2-3,.,TGTGCCAGCAGCCCTTTAGCAGGAGATACGCAGTATTTT,CASSPLAGDTQYF
TRBV30,.,TRBJ1-2,.,TGTGCCTGGAGTGTAGGACACCCTGGCGGCTACACCTTC,CAWSVGHPGGYTF
TRBV29-1,.,TRBJ2-1,TRBD2,TGCAGCGTTGGCGGTGGGGCTAGCGGGAGTAACAATGAGCAGTTCTTC,CSVGGGASGSNNEQFF
TRBV5-4,few,TRBJ2-1,TRBD2,TGTGCCAGCAGCCCTAGCGGGAACCAGGAGAATGAGCAGTTCTTC,CASSPSGNQENEQFF
TRBV5-5,.,TRBJ2-1,TRBD2,TGTGCCAGCAGCTTGGAAGTCATGCGGGAGGGCATTGAGCAGTTCTTC,CASSLEVMREGIEQFF
TRBV7-9,.,TRBJ1-1,.,TGTGCCAGCAGCTTACTGGGGTTCCTGGACACTGAAGCTTTCTTT,CASSLLGFLDTEAFF
TRBV19,.,TRBJ2-3,.,TGTGCCAGTAGTATAGAGGGCCCCCGGGGGCCGGGGAGCACAGATACGCAGTATTTT,CASSIEGPRGPGSTDTQYF
TRBV7-2,once,TRBJ2-7,.,TGTGCCAGCAGCTTAGATTCGGGCAGGGTGGGGACCTCCTACGAGCAGTACTTC,CASSLDSGRVGTSYEQYF
TRBV2,.,TRBJ2-2,.,TGTGCCAGCAGTGAGACAGTGAACACCGGGGAGCTGTTTTTT,CASSETVNTGELFF
TRBV11-3,.,TRBJ2-2,TRBD2,TGTGCCAGCGCGTCCCGCGGGACTAGCGGCACCGGGGAGCTGTTTTTT,CASASRGTSGTGELFF
TRBV7-6,.,TRBJ2-5,.,TGTGCCAGCGCCGGCACTCCGGAGCGGGAGACCCAGTACTTC,CASAGTPERETQYF
TRBV11-2,.,TRBJ2-7,TRBD1,TGTGCCAGCAGCGTGACAGGGCCCTACGAGCAGTACTTC,CASSVTGPYEQYF
TRBV19,.,TRBJ2-2,.,TGTGCCAGTAGTATGACCCTAAACACCGGGGAGCTGTTTTTT,CASSMTLNTGELFF
TRBV28,.,TRBJ1-3,.,TGTGCCAGCAGGACGGGAGGAAACACCATATATTTT,CASRTGGNTIYF
TRBV4-2,.,TRBJ1-1,.,TGTGCCAGCAGCCAAGGGACAGCTAACATGAACACTGAAGCTTTCTTT,CASSQGTANMNTEAFF
TRBV7-2,.,TRBJ2-1,.,TGTGCCAGCAGCTTAGAGGGCCTAGCTAAGCCCACAAATGAGCAGTTCTTC,CASSLEGLAKPTNEQFF
TRBV4-2,.,TRBJ2-7,.,TGTGCCAGCAGCCCCGTGGACCCTGAAAGAAATTACGAGCAGTACTTC,CASSPVDPERNYEQYF
TRBV7-9,.,TRBJ2-2,TRBD1,TGTGCCAGCAGCTTCCGGGACAGAAACACCGGGGAGCTGTTTTTT,CASSFRDRNTGELFF
TRBV7-3,.,TRBJ2-7,.,TGTGCCAGCAGCCCACCCTCCGGGGACTCCTACGAGCAGTACTTC,CASSPPSGDSYEQYF
TRBV5-1,.,TRBJ2-1,TRBD2,TGCGCCAGCAGCTTGAATAGCGGGAGGGAGAATGAGCAGTTCTTC,CASSLNSGRENEQFF
TRBV29-1,.,TRBJ2-1,.,TGCAGCGTTGAATATCCGGAGAATGAGCAGTTCTTC,CSVEYPENEQFF
TRBV4-2,.,TRBJ2-1,TRBD2,TGTGCCAGCAGCCAAGAGGGACTAGCGGGAGTGAGGTTGGGCAATGAGCAGTTCTTC,CASSQEGLAGVRLGNEQFF
TRBV5-8,.,TRBJ1-5,.,TGTGCCAGCAGCGTTACGCAGGGTCTAGGCCAGCCCCAGCATTTT,CASSVTQGLGQPQHF
TRBV7-2,.,TRBJ1-1,.,TGTGCCAGCAGCTGGAAGGGAGCGGGAACTGAAGCTTTCTTT,CASSWKGAGTEAFF
TRBV7-2,.,TRBJ2-1,TRBD2,TGTGCCAGCAGCTACGGACTAGCGGTAGTAGCCAACAATGAGCAGTTCTTC,CASSYGLAVVANNEQFF
TRBV19,.,TRBJ1-2,TRBD1,TGTGCCAGTAGTATCGCGACAGGGGTCAATGGCTACACCTTC,CASSIATGVNGYTF
TRBV30,.,TRBJ2-5,.,TGTGCCTGGAGGTGGTTGGAGGGCTTGTCGGAGACCCAGTACTTC,CAWRWLEGLSETQYF